The 24 T cell receptor beta chains in this list originate from one sample, sequenced in a study of regulatory T cells in long-lasting Graves disease. TCR beta libraries were built with iRepertoire HTBI primers and Arm-PCR of CDR3 regions. TCRdb recomputed calls from the multiplex PCR reads with MiXCR, one row per CDR3 protein. The sample includes fewer than 550,000 distinct CDR3 sequences, about 15% of them seen just once. The time point here: newly diagnosed GD, antithyroid drugs for less than 3 months. TCR sequences were obtained from RNA taken from PBMCs. This sample also appeared in a second study, on T cells in Graves' hyperthyroidism and ophthalmopathy.

The starting material was peripheral blood mononuclear cells (PBMCs), obtained at new diagnosis, from a patient treated with antithyroid drugs. Every receptor here comes from a woman aged 18-35 years with Graves disease.

This clonotype was seen repeatedly, ten times or more. The V gene is TRBV20-1, the J gene TRBJ2-1; weak D call: TRBD2 (5 bases). V was pared by 5 bases and J by 6 bases, with 14 bases between. The CDR3 length is 13 residues. In germline, CDR1 is DFQATT, CDR2 SNEGSKA (reference sequence). The DNA for the CDR3 is TGCAGTGCTGGAGGATGGTCTTTCAATGAGCAGTTCTTC. Translating it yields CSAGGWSFNEQFF.

This clonotype was seen ten or more times. The CDR3 reads CASKREGFYEQYF. The CDR3 nucleotides read TGTGCCAGTAAGCGGGAGGGATTCTACGAGCAGTACTTC. V gene TRBV6-1 combines with J gene TRBJ2-7, with 10 bases aligning to TRBD2. The CDR3 is 13 amino acids. From germline, CDR1 is MNHNS and CDR2 SASEGT. V shed 9 bases and J 3 bases; nucleotides not matched to a gene: 5.

V usage is TRBV6-5 and J usage is TRBJ2-1, with TRBD2 identical over 16 bases. The CDR3 runs 18 residues. Germline V gene lookup returns CDR1 MNHEY and CDR2 SVGAGI. The V and J ends lost 3 bases and 10 bases, in that order; junction bases with no gene match: 12. The CDR3 bases are TGTGCCAGCAGTTATAATGGGCGGGGACTAGCGGGAGGGAAGGAGCAGTTCTTC. Amino acids: CASSYNGRGLAGGKEQFF.

This clonotype was seen more than once but under ten times. The V call is TRBV29-1, the J call TRBJ1-1, with TRBD1 as a possible D gene (6 bases). The length of the CDR3 is 14 residues. Germline V CDR1 and CDR2: SQVTM, ANQGSEA. V shed 5 bases and J shed 0 bases, with 13 bases lying between them. CDR3 in amino acids: CSVNPAGVNTEAFF. The CDR3 coding sequence is TGCAGCGTTAACCCCGCAGGGGTGAACACTGAAGCTTTCTTT.

This clonotype has a count of ten or more. The rearrangement links TRBV29-1 to TRBJ1-1; perhaps TRBD1 as D (5 bases). Trimming removed 4 bases from V and 0 bases from J, with 12 bases in between. CDR1 and CDR2 from the germline V gene are SQVTM and ANQGSEA. The CDR3 spans 14 residues. This CDR3 is CSVGVGHMNTEAFF. CDR3 nucleotide sequence: TGCAGCGTTGGGGTCGGACATATGAACACTGAAGCTTTCTTT.

This chain's CDR3 is CAYKPSGTSGSHEQYF. The CDR3 DNA reads TGTGCCTACAAACCCTCCGGGACTAGCGGGTCCCACGAGCAGTACTTC. The chain links TRBV30 to TRBJ2-7, with 12 bases identical to TRBD2. The CDR3 contains 16 residues. V shed 7 bases, J shed 5 bases, and the junction held 15 bases outside the gene matches. Germline V gene data show CDR1 as GTSNPN and CDR2 as SVGIG (reference sequence).

This clonotype was counted ten times or more. This sequence joins TRBV2 and TRBJ2-1, with no clear D. CDR3 length equals 16 residues. Trimming took 2 bases from V and 3 from J, leaving 14 bases between them. Germline V lookup: CDR1 SNHLY, CDR2 FYNNEI. The CDR3 DNA reads TGTGCCAGCAGTGAAATACTGACGGGCCGCTACAATGAGCAGTTCTTC. Translating it yields CASSEILTGRYNEQFF.

This clonotype was detected many times. V is TRBV12-3 or TRBV12-4 and J is TRBJ2-3; 12 bases match TRBD2. V was pared by 2 bases and J by 0 bases, with 6 bases of the junction left unmatched. There are 18 residues in the CDR3. The CDR3 DNA sequence: TGTGCCAGCAGTTTAAGACTAGCGGGAGTTAGCAGCACAGATACGCAGTATTTT. It translates to CASSLRLAGVSSTDTQYF.

CDR3 loop: CASSLEVVGANTGELFF. The CDR3 bases are TGTGCCAGCAGCTTAGAAGTGGTGGGCGCGAACACCGGGGAGCTGTTTTTT. The rearrangement uses TRBV13 and TRBJ2-2; D is unresolved. Germline V CDR1 and CDR2: PRHDT, FYEKMQ (reference sequence). The CDR3 extends over 17 amino acids. Trimming pared 1 base from V and 0 bases from J, leaving 12 bases between.

There are a few counts of this clonotype. V usage is TRBV15 and J usage is TRBJ2-7; D remains ambiguous. This CDR3 comprises 15 residues. Trimming cost V 3 bases and J 0 bases, with 12 bases left between them. Germline V CDR1 and CDR2: LNHNV, YYDKDF (reference sequence). The CDR3 region has the DNA TGTGCCACCAGCAGCCCCGGACCACCCTCCTACGAGCAGTACTTC. Its translation: CATSSPGPPSYEQYF.

This clonotype was detected ten times or more. This rearrangement joins TRBV28 to TRBJ1-5; D call uncertain. The CDR3 is made up of 15 amino acids. Trimming left V 2 bases short and J 7 bases short, with 15 bases between. The germline CDR1 and CDR2 sequences are MDHEN and SYDVKM. DNA for the CDR3: TGTGCCAGCAGTTTACCTTTGGGTGTTGGACAGCCCCAGCATTTT. Amino acid sequence: CASSLPLGVGQPQHF.

Comments on this clonotype: It may be a read error: a sequence one base away is much more abundant. The rearrangement joins TRBV24-1 to TRBJ2-2, with TRBD2 matching over 13 bases. The CDR3 has 16 residues. In germline, CDR1 is KGHDR, CDR2 SFDVKD. The CDR3 sequence: CATSDPTSGRSGELSF. The CDR3 DNA reads as TGTGCCACCAGTGATCCGACTAGCGGGAGGTCCGGGGAGCTGTCTTTT.

This clonotype was counted between two and nine times. This rearrangement joins TRBV28 to TRBJ2-1; D is possibly TRBD2 (6 bases). The V end lost 6 bases, the J end lost 3 bases, and 15 bases lay between the germline ends. The CDR3 extends over 15 amino acids. The germline gives CDR1 MDHEN, CDR2 SYDVKM. The CDR3 spells CASRSTGTFYNEQFF. In DNA, the CDR3 is TGTGCCAGCAGATCCACTGGGACTTTCTACAATGAGCAGTTCTTC.

V and J are TRBV5-1 and TRBJ2-1; 9 bases line up with TRBD2. The CDR3 has 15 amino acids. V trimming: 0 bases; J trimming: 8 bases; junction bases outside the gene matches: 6. Germline assignment: CDR1 SGHRS and CDR2 YFSETQ. The CDR3 region is CASSLVLAGFDEQFF. In nucleotides, the CDR3 is TGCGCCAGCAGCTTGGTTCTAGCGGGATTCGATGAGCAGTTCTTC.

This clonotype was observed many times. V and J are TRBV7-2 and TRBJ2-1, with 12 bases aligning to TRBD2. This CDR3 region has 18 residues. Per the germline V gene, CDR1 is SGHTA and CDR2 is FQGNSA. Trimming at V came to 6 bases and at J to 4 bases, leaving 13 bases not matched to a gene. The CDR3 sequence is CASSSGPSGRAGYNEQFF. DNA for the CDR3: TGTGCCAGCAGTTCGGGCCCTAGCGGGAGGGCCGGGTACAATGAGCAGTTCTTC. The whole variable domain, remainder taken from reference TRBV7-2 and TRBJ2-1, is GAGVSQSPSNKVTEKGKDVELRCDPISGHTALYWYRQSLGQGLEFLIYFQGNSAPDKSGLPSDRFSAERTGGSVSTLTIQRTQQEDSAVYLCASSSGPSGRAGYNEQFFGPGTRLTVL.

This clonotype was seen repeatedly, ten times or more. V usage is TRBV10-3 and J usage is TRBJ2-7; D is possibly TRBD1 or TRBD2 (6 bases each). Looked up from germline, CDR1 is ENHRY and CDR2 is SYGVKD. Between the trimmed V and J ends, which lost 10 bases and 1 base, there was a span of 17 bases. This CDR3 is built from 14 residues. CDR3 sequence reads: CATAGTYQSYEQYF. CDR3 in DNA: TGTGCCACCGCGGGGACATATCAGTCCTACGAGCAGTACTTC.

The rearrangement links TRBV4-1 to TRBJ2-3; D unclear. There are 14 residues in the CDR3. CDR1 MGHRA and CDR2 YSYEKL come from the germline V gene. Trimming stripped 8 bases from V and 4 bases from J, with 16 bases between. The CDR3, as DNA: TGCGCCAGCGGTAGGGTCGTCCCCGCAGATACGCAGTATTTT. Its protein product is CASGRVVPADTQYF.

This clonotype was picked up many times. The chain carries TRBV28 and TRBJ2-3, with 9 bases identical to TRBD1. This CDR3 has 16 amino acids. CDR1 MDHEN and CDR2 SYDVKM come from the germline V gene. J lost 5 bases, V lost 5 bases, and 11 bases had no gene match. The CDR3 protein is CASSPETGGARDTQYF. The CDR3 DNA reads TGTGCCAGCAGTCCAGAGACAGGGGGAGCGAGAGATACGCAGTATTTT.

This rearrangement joins TRBV30 to TRBJ2-7, with no clear D. From germline, CDR1 is GTSNPN and CDR2 SVGIG (reference sequence). The CDR3 length is 13 residues. V gave up 6 bases and J gave up 5 bases, with 17 bases separating them. CDR3 bases: TGTGCCTGTTCACGGGCCCGACTGGACGAGCAGTACTTC. As protein: CACSRARLDEQYF. Full variable domain (rest looked up from reference TRBV30 and TRBJ2-7): SQTIHQWPATLVQPVGSPLSLECTVEGTSNPNLYWYRQAAGRGLQLLFYSVGIGQISSEVPQNLSASRPQDRQFILSSKKLLLSDSGFYLCACSRARLDEQYFGPGTRLTVT.

This clonotype has a count of ten or more. V usage is TRBV2 and J usage is TRBJ1-1; a possible D gene is TRBD1 (6 bases). Looked up from germline, CDR1 is SNHLY and CDR2 is FYNNEI. This CDR3 contains 16 residues. V lost 3 bases and J lost 3, with 17 bases in between. CDR3 sequence reads: CASSERALQGYTEAFF. DNA of the CDR3: TGTGCCAGCAGTGAGAGGGCATTACAGGGTTACACTGAAGCTTTCTTT.

This clonotype was counted many times. V and J are TRBV11-1 and TRBJ2-1; unclear D gene. There are 14 residues in the CDR3. With 0 bases removed from V and 11 bases from J, the gap between germline ends came to 14 bases. Per the germline V gene, CDR1 is SGHAT and CDR2 is FQDESV (reference sequence). Here the CDR3 reads CASSLAVNDGQQFF. CDR3 DNA: TGTGCCAGCAGCTTAGCAGTGAACGACGGGCAGCAGTTCTTC.

This clonotype was recorded a few times. V is TRBV9 and J is TRBJ2-7, with D hard to call. The CDR3 consists of 14 residues. Germline CDR1 reads SGDLS; CDR2 reads YYNGEE. V was pared by 0 bases and J by 5 bases, with 12 bases between. The CDR3 region has the DNA TGTGCCAGCAGCGTAGACGTAGGAATCAACGAGCAGTACTTC. It translates to CASSVDVGINEQYF.

At least ten counts were recorded for this clonotype. This chain links TRBV20-1 with TRBJ2-5; D gene unclear. Per germline, CDR1 DFQATT and CDR2 SNEGSKA (reference sequence). The CDR3 contains 11 residues. Trimming shortened V by 3 bases and J by 5 bases, and 7 bases separated the two germline ends. The CDR3 sequence: CSASFGETQYF. In nucleotides, the CDR3 is TGCAGTGCTAGCTTTGGGGAGACCCAGTACTTC.

The sample holds a few counts of this clonotype. The V call is TRBV27, the J call TRBJ2-5; TRBD2 matches 9 bases. J was trimmed by 1 base and V by 4 bases; bases with no gene match: 7. The CDR3 extends over 16 amino acids. CDR1 and CDR2 from the germline V gene are MNHEY and SMNVEV (reference sequence). The CDR3 here is CASSSASGVAQETQYF. In nucleotides, the CDR3 is TGTGCCAGCAGTTCAGCTAGCGGGGTGGCCCAAGAGACCCAGTACTTC.